This TCR beta chain stems from a study of control samples from healthy donors and cancer patients. Here immunoSEQ multiplex PCR was the method, and the copy in TCRdb shows in-frame clones only, minus some. Counted here are fewer than 200,000 clones, around 93% occurring once; the ten biggest clones make up 4.1%. The germline CDR1 and CDR2 sequences are SGHTA and FQGNSA. The CDR3 runs to 14 residues. J was trimmed by 9 bases and V by 4 bases; bases with no gene match: 9. The material sequenced was blood. The rearrangement uses TRBV7-2 and TRBJ1-5; 7 bases agree with TRBD1. The TCR comes from a woman aged 55-75 years in good health. This CDR3 reads CASSSGTASSPQHF. CDR3 nucleotides: TGTGCCAGCAGCTCCGGGACAGCCTCTTCGCCCCAGCATTTT.